Each of the 27 T cell receptor beta chains below was sequenced from the same sample in a study of T cells in Graves' hyperthyroidism and ophthalmopathy. What was amplified from RNA transcripts were TCR beta CDR3 regions. RT-PCR in the first round (using the HTBI primer set) targeted the TCR CDR3. TCRdb independently ran MiXCR on the multiplex PCR reads; one entry per CDR3 protein. There are more than 500,000 distinct CDR3 sequences in the sample; about 17% occur only once, and 3% to 4.5% lies in the top ten. Sequencing was performed on blood. The source is a woman aged 25 to 45 with Graves' hyperthyroidism.

This clonotype came up a few times. The chain couples TRBV2 to TRBJ2-2; possibly TRBD1 for D (5 bases). With 0 bases removed from V and 6 bases from J, the gap between germline ends came to 8 bases. The V gene's germline CDR1 is SNHLY and CDR2 FYNNEI. The CDR3 extends over 14 amino acids. The chain's CDR3 is CASSEAWGAGELFF. The CDR3 nucleotides are TGTGCCAGCAGTGAAGCATGGGGCGCCGGGGAGCTGTTTTTT.

This clonotype was seen repeatedly, ten times or more. The rearrangement uses TRBV29-1 and TRBJ1-1; D may be TRBD1 (5 bases). This CDR3 comprises 13 residues. Germline loops: CDR1 SQVTM, CDR2 ANQGSEA. Deletions cut 2 bases from V and 0 bases from J, with 7 bases between. The CDR3 protein is CSVEWTLNTEAFF. The CDR3 DNA sequence: TGCAGCGTTGAATGGACACTGAACACTGAAGCTTTCTTT.

This clonotype has a count of ten or more. The genes are TRBV28 and TRBJ2-3; tentative D call: TRBD2 (6 bases). The CDR3 totals 17 residues. The V and J ends lost 5 bases and 1 base respectively, with 19 bases between them. The germline V gene has CDR1 MDHEN and CDR2 SYDVKM. Written as DNA, the CDR3 is TGTGCCAGCAGTGTATCAGGGCTAGCGAGCGGCACAGATACGCAGTATTTT. Protein: CASSVSGLASGTDTQYF.

This clonotype was detected a few times. The V call is TRBV12-3 or TRBV12-4, the J call TRBJ2-1; possible D gene TRBD1, 5 bases. The CDR3 is 15 residues long. V dropped 2 bases and J dropped 4 bases, with 12 bases sitting between them. The chain's CDR3 is CASSLLQGTYNEQFF. In nucleotides, the CDR3 is TGTGCCAGCAGTTTACTTCAGGGAACTTACAATGAGCAGTTCTTC.

This clonotype was seen many times. The V call is TRBV7-8, the J call TRBJ1-5; D call uncertain. This CDR3 region has 13 residues. V lost 3 bases and J 8 bases, leaving 11 bases between the germline ends. Germline V gene lookup returns CDR1 SGHVS and CDR2 FQNEAQ. As DNA, the CDR3 is TGTGCCAGCAGCTTGACCACGAGGGAGCCCCAGCATTTT. It specifies CASSLTTREPQHF.

V usage is TRBV20-1 and J usage is TRBJ2-7, with unresolved D. CDR1 is DFQATT and CDR2 is SNEGSKA in the germline V gene (reference sequence). CDR3 length: 13 residues. V was shortened by 1 base and J by 1 base, with 8 bases between the two germline ends. As DNA, the CDR3 is TGCAGTGCTAGAGTGACACCATCCTACGAGCAGTACTTC. Protein: CSARVTPSYEQYF.

This clonotype has more than one count but fewer than ten. The rearrangement joins TRBV7-2 to TRBJ2-5, with D possibly being TRBD1 or TRBD2 (5 bases each). This CDR3 spans 14 amino acids. Between the trimmed V and J ends, which lost 5 bases and 7 bases, there was a span of 17 bases. Germline V gives CDR1 SGHTA, CDR2 FQGNSA. CDR3 nucleotides: TGTGCCAGCAGCCCCGACCTTCTTGGGGGGACCCAGTACTTC. It specifies CASSPDLLGGTQYF.

This clonotype was seen many times. The chain is built from TRBV15 and TRBJ1-5; no firm D call. Trimming left V 0 bases short and J 1 base short, with 7 bases between. Germline-derived CDR1 and CDR2 are LNHNV and YYDKDF (reference sequence). The CDR3 has 15 residues. Here the CDR3 reads CATSRDRGSNQPQHF. CDR3 DNA: TGTGCCACCAGCAGAGATCGTGGGAGCAATCAGCCCCAGCATTTT.

There are many counts of this clonotype. The junction and the germline gene differ at one end; a read error may be behind it. The V gene is TRBV27, the J gene TRBJ2-5, with TRBD2 matching over 11 bases. This CDR3 spans 15 amino acids. Germline loops: CDR1 MNHEY, CDR2 SMNVEV (reference sequence). CDR3 nucleotides: TGTGCCAGCACTTTAGCGGGAGGGCCGGGAGAGACCCAGTACTTC. Its protein product is CASTLAGGPGETQYF.

This clonotype was recorded a few times. The chain employs TRBV5-1 and TRBJ2-5; D possibly corresponds to TRBD1 (6 bases). Between the trimmed V and J ends, which lost 1 base and 2 bases, there was a span of 12 bases. CDR1 SGHRS and CDR2 YFSETQ come from the germline V gene. The CDR3 runs to 15 residues. For the CDR3, the DNA is TGCGCCAGCAGCTTGATGGGACAAAGACAAGAGACCCAGTACTTC. This codes for CASSLMGQRQETQYF.

This clonotype was found many times. The gene calls are TRBV19 and TRBJ1-2; TRBD1 might be the D (5 bases). V shed 10 bases and J shed 4 bases, with 10 bases lying between them. The CDR3 is made up of 11 amino acids. In germline, CDR1 is LNHDA, CDR2 SQIVND (reference sequence). Here the CDR3 reads CATGGGYGYTF. The CDR3 DNA follows: TGTGCCACGGGGGGTGGCTATGGCTACACCTTC.

This clonotype was picked up many times. The chain combines TRBV30 with TRBJ2-1, with unresolved D. Between the trimmed V and J ends, which lost 3 bases and 7 bases, there was a span of 4 bases. Germline V CDR1 and CDR2: GTSNPN, SVGIG (reference sequence). This CDR3 is built from 10 residues. The CDR3 is CAWSLNEQFF. Written as DNA, the CDR3 is TGTGCCTGGAGCCTGAATGAGCAGTTCTTC.

This clonotype was picked up many times. The CDR3 nucleotides are TGTGCCAGCAGTCCCGGACAGTTCCAGAACACCATATATTTT. Translated: CASSPGQFQNTIYF. The chain is built from TRBV28 and TRBJ1-3; TRBD1 might be the D (6 bases). Trimming shortened V by 5 bases and J by 7 bases, and 15 bases separated the two germline ends. The CDR3 extends over 14 amino acids. The V gene's germline CDR1 is MDHEN and CDR2 SYDVKM.

V usage is TRBV6-1 and J usage is TRBJ2-5; D is perhaps TRBD1 (5 bases). CDR3 length: 13 amino acids. Germline V lookup: CDR1 MNHNS, CDR2 SASEGT. Trimming removed 2 bases from V and 13 bases from J, with 17 bases in between. The CDR3 loop is CASSETPQVSRYF. CDR3 coding DNA: TGTGCCAGCAGTGAAACCCCACAGGTGTCAAGGTACTTC.

Only a few counts were recorded for this clonotype. The chain uses TRBV30 and TRBJ2-3, with D unresolved. There are 14 residues in the CDR3. V lost 0 bases and J lost 2, with 9 bases in between. Per germline, CDR1 GTSNPN and CDR2 SVGIG (reference sequence). As DNA, the CDR3 is TGTGCCTGGAGTGTATGGCGGACCACAGATACGCAGTATTTT. Residues: CAWSVWRTTDTQYF.

This chain joins TRBV30 and TRBJ2-3, with D tentatively TRBD2 (6 bases). Trimming removed 0 bases at V and 1 base at J, with 8 bases between. The CDR3 contains 14 residues. The germline gives CDR1 GTSNPN, CDR2 SVGIG (reference sequence). The CDR3 sequence: CAWSVASGTDTQYF. In DNA, the CDR3 is TGTGCCTGGAGTGTAGCTAGCGGCACAGATACGCAGTATTTT.

This clonotype was recorded many times. This chain connects TRBV12-3 or TRBV12-4 to TRBJ1-1; 7 bases match TRBD1. This CDR3 contains 13 residues. Trimming took 5 bases from V and 1 from J; bases not matched to a gene: 1. CDR3 DNA: TGTGCCAGCAGTCCAGGGGGGAACACTGAAGCTTTCTTT. This sequence encodes CASSPGGNTEAFF.

This clonotype was seen ten or more times. The chain joins TRBV20-1 to TRBJ2-7, with 10 bases fitting TRBD2. J was trimmed by 5 bases and V by 0 bases; bases with no gene match: 4. Per the germline V gene, CDR1 is DFQATT and CDR2 is SNEGSKA (reference sequence). CDR3 length: 14 residues. The CDR3 spells CSARDPSGRHEQYF. CDR3 coding DNA: TGCAGTGCTAGAGACCCTAGCGGGAGACACGAGCAGTACTTC.

This clonotype occurred many times. This rearrangement joins TRBV28 to TRBJ2-3; 7 nucleotides agree with TRBD2. This CDR3 has 16 amino acids. V trimming: 5 bases; J trimming: 4 bases; junction bases outside the gene matches: 12. Germline V gene sequence: CDR1 MDHEN, CDR2 SYDVKM. The DNA for the CDR3 is TGTGCCAGCAGTCCCTTTGGCGGGAGTGTTTCAGATACGCAGTATTTT. It yields the protein CASSPFGGSVSDTQYF.

The chain recombines TRBV3-1 with TRBJ2-7; D not resolved. Per germline, CDR1 LGHDT and CDR2 YNNKEL (reference sequence). The CDR3 is 14 residues long. The V gene lost 2 bases and the J gene lost 0 bases, with 8 bases spanning the gap. This chain's CDR3 is CASSQLGSSYEQYF. Here the CDR3 DNA reads TGTGCCAGCAGCCAACTCGGCAGCTCCTACGAGCAGTACTTC.

This clonotype was counted many times. The rearrangement uses TRBV5-5 and TRBJ1-1; D is unresolved. Germline CDR1 reads SGHKS; CDR2 reads YYEKEE (reference sequence). Between the trimmed V and J ends, which lost 0 bases and 6 bases, there was a span of 12 bases. This CDR3 is 14 amino acids long. The CDR3: CASSLAAGLPEAFF. As DNA, the CDR3 is TGTGCCAGCAGCTTGGCCGCGGGGTTGCCTGAAGCTTTCTTT.

This clonotype appeared a few times. The junction departs from germline at one end; a sequencing error may be responsible. The chain couples TRBV20-1 to TRBJ2-3; 8 positions match TRBD2. The germline gives CDR1 DFQATT, CDR2 SNEGSKA (reference sequence). The CDR3 runs 15 residues. The CDR3 sequence is CSAGEGGTSRDTQYF. CDR3 DNA sequence: TGCAGTGCTGGAGAAGGAGGGACTAGTAGGGATACGCAGTATTTT.

This clonotype came up many times. The V call is TRBV29-1, the J call TRBJ1-2; no firm D call. The germline CDR1 and CDR2 sequences are SQVTM and ANQGSEA. The CDR3 is 13 residues long. The V gene lost 5 bases and the J gene lost 6 bases, with 16 bases spanning the gap. This CDR3 is CSVTGRLGHGYTF. Here the CDR3 DNA reads TGCAGCGTTACGGGGAGGTTGGGCCATGGCTACACCTTC.

This clonotype has at least ten counts. The chain couples TRBV30 to TRBJ2-3; D tentatively reads TRBD1 or TRBD2 (5 bases each). The CDR3 totals 13 residues. CDR1 is GTSNPN, CDR2 SVGIG, per germline (reference sequence). Trimming took 8 bases from V and 6 from J, leaving 18 bases between them. The chain's CDR3 is CAGGAFGADTQYF. As DNA, the CDR3 is TGTGCCGGTGGTGCGTTCGGGGCGGATACGCAGTATTTT.

This clonotype was seen more than once but under ten times. DNA of the CDR3: TGTGCCATCTACCCAAGAGGCCGAAACACCGGGGAGCTGTTTTTT. Residues: CAIYPRGRNTGELFF. This chain links TRBV6-1 with TRBJ2-2; no clear D gene. V was clipped by 10 bases and J by 2 bases, with 17 bases between them. From germline, CDR1 is MNHNS and CDR2 SASEGT. The CDR3 is 15 amino acids.

This clonotype appeared many times. The V call is TRBV7-8, the J call TRBJ2-1; D remains unclear. The CDR3 extends over 11 amino acids. Germline CDR1 SGHVS, CDR2 FQNEAQ. Trimming cost V 2 bases and J 8 bases, with 4 bases left between them. In DNA form, the CDR3 reads TGTGCCAGCAGCTTAAGCGATGAGCAGTTCTTC. It codes for CASSLSDEQFF.

This clonotype was found many times. At one boundary the junction diverges from the germline segment, which might be a read error. The genes are TRBV12-3 or TRBV12-4 and TRBJ1-2, with D perhaps matching TRBD1 (5 bases). The CDR3 is 13 residues long. CDR3 loop: CASSLGVTGGYTF. CDR3 sequence (DNA): TGTGCCAGCAGCTTAGGGGTGACGGGTGGCTACACCTTC.